These T cell receptor beta chains were read from a single sample in a study of cytomegalovirus exposure and HLA in healthy donors. TCRdb's copy holds only in-frame clones and misses some; the assay was immunoSEQ multiplex PCR. This sample has about 180,000 clones; 76% occur once, and the top ten carry 2% to 2.5%. Sequenced sample: PBMCs. The receptor source for this set is a woman in her 30s in good health and CMV-seropositive. Each CDR3 is given with its conserved first and last residue. The D gene is left open where the match is weak. Not every row has a clone size; where given, it reads once, few, many or a size class.

abundance	v_gene	d_gene	j_gene	CDR3aa	CDR3nt
.	TRBV5-4	TRBD2	TRBJ2-5	CASSLAGPVETQYF	TGTGCCAGCAGCTTAGCGGGGCCGGTAGAGACCCAGTACTTC
.	TRBV27	TRBD2	TRBJ2-3	CASSFSGSVYTQYF	TGTGCCAGCAGTTTTAGCGGGTCTGTGTATACGCAGTATTTT
.	TRBV19	.	TRBJ1-2	CASNLQGEGGYTF	TGTGCCAGTAACCTACAGGGTGAAGGCGGCTACACCTTC
few	TRBV28	.	TRBJ1-2	CASSFMRGGYGYTF	TGTGCCAGCAGTTTTATGAGGGGGGGCTATGGCTACACCTTC
.	TRBV5-1	.	TRBJ1-1	CASSLLSTVNTEAFF	TGCGCCAGCAGCTTGTTATCGACAGTAAACACTGAAGCTTTCTTT
.	TRBV6-5	.	TRBJ1-5	CASRQAFNQPQHF	TGTGCCAGCAGACAGGCCTTCAATCAGCCCCAGCATTTT
few	TRBV20-1	.	TRBJ2-3	CSARGDYSQYF	TGCAGTGCTAGAGGCGACTACAGTCAGTATTTT
once	TRBV28	TRBD1	TRBJ2-2	CATPGTANTGELFF	TGTGCCACTCCCGGGACAGCGAACACCGGGGAGCTGTTTTTT
.	TRBV6-5	.	TRBJ2-1	CASSSWGGGNNEQFF	TGTGCCAGCAGTTCCTGGGGGGGCGGTAATAATGAGCAGTTCTTC
.	TRBV15	.	TRBJ2-7	CATSREGPGQIYEQYF	TGTGCCACCAGCAGAGAGGGGCCGGGACAAATCTACGAGCAGTACTTC
.	TRBV5-6	TRBD2	TRBJ2-7	CASSSSGGDSYEQYF	TGTGCCAGCAGCTCTAGCGGGGGCGACTCCTACGAGCAGTACTTC
.	TRBV28	TRBD1	TRBJ1-2	CASSLSLPGTGGYGYTF	TGTGCCAGCAGTTTATCTCTCCCCGGGACAGGGGGGTATGGCTACACCTTC
.	TRBV6-5	.	TRBJ1-6	CASSSGVENSPLHF	TGTGCCAGCAGTTCGGGGGTTGAGAATTCACCCCTCCACTTT
.	TRBV28	TRBD1	TRBJ2-1	CASSLTGVAYNEQFF	TGTGCCAGCAGTTTAACAGGGGTAGCCTACAATGAGCAGTTCTTC
.	TRBV2	TRBD2	TRBJ2-5	CASMLLAGGSEETQYF	TGTGCCAGCATGTTGCTAGCGGGGGGGTCAGAAGAGACCCAGTACTTC
.	TRBV5-1	.	TRBJ2-6	CASSLEGGLGANVLTF	TGCGCCAGCAGCTTGGAGGGGGGGCTTGGGGCCAACGTCCTGACTTTC
.	TRBV4-2	.	TRBJ1-6	CASSQDQRQGKDSPLHF	TGTGCCAGCAGCCAAGATCAGAGGCAGGGAAAGGATTCACCCCTCCACTTT
.	TRBV5-1	TRBD1	TRBJ2-6	CASSLGSTGAGANVLTF	TGCGCCAGCAGCTTGGGTTCAACAGGGGCTGGGGCCAACGTCCTGACTTTC
.	TRBV27	TRBD2	TRBJ2-5	CASSRLAQPETQYF	TGTGCCAGCAGCAGACTAGCCCAACCAGAGACCCAGTACTTC
once	TRBV9	.	TRBJ2-7	CASSVGGGAYEQYF	TGTGCCAGCAGCGTAGGAGGGGGGGCCTACGAGCAGTACTTC
.	TRBV27	TRBD1	TRBJ1-2	CASSSSGTGGANGYTF	TGTGCCAGCAGTTCATCCGGGACAGGGGGCGCAAATGGCTACACCTTC
.	TRBV5-6	TRBD1	TRBJ1-6	CASSPWGTGNNSPLHF	TGTGCCAGCAGCCCCTGGGGGACAGGGAATAATTCACCCCTCCACTTT
few	TRBV27	.	TRBJ2-7	CASSLYRDSSPYEQYF	TGTGCCAGCAGTTTATATCGGGATAGCTCTCCCTACGAGCAGTACTTC
.	TRBV30	.	TRBJ1-5	CAWSVQTMEPQHF	TGTGCCTGGAGTGTACAGACCATGGAGCCCCAGCATTTT
few	TRBV6-1	.	TRBJ1-4	CASTRPAEGKLFF	TGTGCCAGCACCCGACCGGCAGAGGGTAAACTGTTTTTT
.	TRBV19	TRBD2	TRBJ2-5	CASSIGKRGFQETQYF	TGTGCCAGTAGTATAGGAAAGCGGGGGTTCCAAGAGACCCAGTACTTC
.	TRBV18	TRBD1	TRBJ2-6	CATAPRGTGSLGANVLTF	TGTGCCACCGCCCCTAGGGGGACAGGGAGCCTTGGGGCCAACGTCCTGACTTTC
.	TRBV4-2	.	TRBJ1-2	CASTAAEGPNYGYTF	TGTGCCAGCACGGCCGCTGAGGGTCCCAACTATGGCTACACCTTC
.	TRBV4-2	TRBD1	TRBJ2-1	CASSQEGTGRNEQFF	TGTGCCAGCAGCCAAGAAGGGACAGGGAGGAATGAGCAGTTCTTC
.	TRBV6-5	TRBD1	TRBJ2-7	CASSSGQVQVEQYF	TGTGCCAGCAGTTCTGGACAGGTTCAGGTCGAGCAGTACTTC
few	TRBV6-1	TRBD1	TRBJ1-6	CASSDPGRTGGTYSPLHF	TGTGCCAGCAGTGACCCAGGGCGGACAGGGGGCACGTACTCACCCCTCCACTTT
.	TRBV28	TRBD1	TRBJ2-7	CASRSSGAGGAFSYEQYF	TGTGCCAGCAGGTCCTCAGGGGCAGGGGGCGCTTTTTCCTACGAGCAGTACTTC
.	TRBV28	.	TRBJ1-5	CASSLLADSNQPQHF	TGTGCCAGCAGTTTATTGGCAGATAGCAATCAGCCCCAGCATTTT
few	TRBV7-2	TRBD1	TRBJ1-5	CASSPQGARGNQPQHF	TGTGCCAGCAGCCCACAGGGGGCGCGGGGCAATCAGCCCCAGCATTTT
few	TRBV6-1	.	TRBJ2-5	CASSVRQGGKETQYF	TGTGCCAGCAGTGTAAGACAGGGAGGCAAAGAGACCCAGTACTTC
.	TRBV11-3	.	TRBJ1-6	CASSRTGPNSPLHF	TGTGCCAGCAGCCGAACAGGTCCGAATTCACCCCTCCACTTT
few	TRBV19	.	TRBJ1-5	CASTDSNGNQPQHF	TGTGCCAGTACGGACAGTAATGGCAATCAGCCCCAGCATTTT
.	TRBV5-4	TRBD2	TRBJ2-1	CASRKVGGNEQFF	TGTGCCAGCAGGAAAGTGGGGGGGAATGAGCAGTTCTTC
.	TRBV7-9	.	TRBJ2-5	CASSLPSLSETQYF	TGTGCCAGCAGCTTACCTAGTCTGTCAGAGACCCAGTACTTC
few	TRBV27	.	TRBJ1-4	CASSLNGLSNEKLFF	TGTGCCAGCAGTTTAAACGGTCTCTCCAATGAAAAACTGTTTTTT
once	TRBV7-2	TRBD2	TRBJ2-7	CASSMTSFRSYEQYF	TGTGCCAGCAGCATGACTAGCTTTAGGTCCTACGAGCAGTACTTC
.	TRBV19	TRBD1	TRBJ1-2	CASSTGQGYGYTF	TGTGCCAGTAGTACGGGACAGGGCTATGGCTACACCTTC
.	TRBV7-2	.	TRBJ2-7	CASSVGLRPGDEQYF	TGTGCCAGCAGCGTCGGGCTTCGGCCGGGGGACGAGCAGTACTTC
.	TRBV4-2	TRBD1	TRBJ2-2	CASSQETGGADTGELFF	TGTGCCAGCAGCCAAGAGACAGGGGGCGCGGACACCGGGGAGCTGTTTTTT
.	TRBV28	.	TRBJ1-2	CASSFRGANYGYTF	TGTGCCAGCAGCTTTCGTGGGGCGAACTATGGCTACACCTTC
.	TRBV4-1	.	TRBJ1-5	CASSRDGGLGNQPQHF	TGCGCCAGCAGCCGAGATGGAGGATTAGGGAATCAGCCCCAGCATTTT
.	TRBV11-3	.	TRBJ2-2	CASSLDPPAARTGEPFF	TGTGCCAGCAGCTTAGACCCTCCGGCGGCTCGCACCGGGGAGCCGTTTTTT
.	TRBV4-1	TRBD2	TRBJ2-7	CASSQRAGDPYEQYF	TGCGCCAGCAGCCAGAGGGCGGGGGACCCCTACGAGCAGTACTTC
few	TRBV11-2	.	TRBJ2-1	CASSLWRGPGIF	TGTGCCAGCAGCTTATGGCGGGGCCCGGGGATCTTC
.	TRBV7-6	TRBD2	TRBJ2-1	CASSHPSLAGGRGDHYNEQFF	TGTGCCAGCAGCCACCCTTCCCTAGCGGGGGGCAGAGGGGACCACTACAATGAGCAGTTCTTC
.	TRBV2	.	TRBJ1-6	CASILSLGNSPLHF	TGTGCCAGCATTTTAAGCCTAGGTAACTCACCCCTCCACTTT
few	TRBV29-1	.	TRBJ1-3	CSVGGGSGNTIYF	TGCAGCGTTGGCGGGGGGTCAGGAAACACCATATATTTT